This T cell receptor (beta chain) comes out of a study of a mutant IDH1 vaccine in newly diagnosed glioma. The germline V gene encodes CDR1 LGHNA and CDR2 YNFKEQ. The length of the CDR3 is 14 residues. After removal of 3 bases from V and 5 bases from J, the junction contained 5 bases not matched to a gene. Sequencing used immunoSEQ multiplex PCR; TCRdb keeps in-frame clones, though not all of them. The sample lists some 38,000 clones, around three quarters occurring once. This clone was found a few times. Its specificity is not known. As for time point: week 5, during vaccination. Each dose of the vaccine consisted of 300 ug of mutant IDH1 20-mer peptide, with topical imiquimod.

This TCR derives from a man aged 35 to 55 with glioma. Sequencing used PBMCs, obtained from a glioma patient whose treatment included an IDH1 peptide vaccine. This rearrangement joins TRBV4-2 to TRBJ2-7; TRBD2 aligns across 9 bases. In nucleotides, the CDR3 is TGTGCCAGCAGCCACTCCCCTAGCGGGGACGAGCAGTACTTC. It codes for CASSHSPSGDEQYF.